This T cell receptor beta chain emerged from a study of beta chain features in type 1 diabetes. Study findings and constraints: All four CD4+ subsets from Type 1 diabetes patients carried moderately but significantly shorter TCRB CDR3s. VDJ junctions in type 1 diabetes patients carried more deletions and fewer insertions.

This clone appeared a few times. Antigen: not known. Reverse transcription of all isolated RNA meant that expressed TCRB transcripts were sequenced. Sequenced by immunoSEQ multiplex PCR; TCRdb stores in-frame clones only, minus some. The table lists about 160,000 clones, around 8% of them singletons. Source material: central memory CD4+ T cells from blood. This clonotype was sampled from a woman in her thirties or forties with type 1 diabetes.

This CDR3 is CAWSLTDTQYF. For the CDR3, the DNA is TGTGCCTGGAGCCTCACAGATACGCAGTATTTT. The V gene is TRBV30, the J gene TRBJ2-3; D gene unclear. The CDR3 extends over 11 amino acids. Germline assignment: CDR1 GTSNPN and CDR2 SVGIG (reference sequence). Trimming pared 3 bases from V and 2 bases from J, leaving 3 bases between.